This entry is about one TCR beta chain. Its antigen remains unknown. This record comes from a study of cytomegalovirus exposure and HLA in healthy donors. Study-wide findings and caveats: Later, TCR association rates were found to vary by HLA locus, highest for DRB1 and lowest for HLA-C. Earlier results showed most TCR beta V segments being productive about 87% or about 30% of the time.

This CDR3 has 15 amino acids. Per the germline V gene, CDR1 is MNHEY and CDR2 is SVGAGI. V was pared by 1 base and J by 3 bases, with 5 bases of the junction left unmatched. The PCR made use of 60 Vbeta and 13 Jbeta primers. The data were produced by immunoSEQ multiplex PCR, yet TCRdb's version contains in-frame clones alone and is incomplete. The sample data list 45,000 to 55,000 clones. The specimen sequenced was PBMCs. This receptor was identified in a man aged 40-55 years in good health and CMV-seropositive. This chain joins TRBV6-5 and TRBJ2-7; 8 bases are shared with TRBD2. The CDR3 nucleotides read TGTGCCAGCAGTTACTTTGGTAGCGGGAACTACGAGCAGTACTTC. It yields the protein CASSYFGSGNYEQYF.